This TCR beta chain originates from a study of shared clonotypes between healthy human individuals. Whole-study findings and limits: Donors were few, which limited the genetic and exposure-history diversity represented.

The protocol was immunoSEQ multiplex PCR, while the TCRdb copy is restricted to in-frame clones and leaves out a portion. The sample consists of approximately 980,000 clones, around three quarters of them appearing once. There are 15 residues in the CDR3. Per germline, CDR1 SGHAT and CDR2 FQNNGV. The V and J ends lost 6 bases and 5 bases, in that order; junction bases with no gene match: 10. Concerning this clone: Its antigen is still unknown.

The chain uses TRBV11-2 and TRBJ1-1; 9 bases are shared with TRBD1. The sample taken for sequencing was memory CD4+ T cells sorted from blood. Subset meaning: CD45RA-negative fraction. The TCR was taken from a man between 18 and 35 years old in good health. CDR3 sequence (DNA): TGTGCCAGCAGTCCGGGACAGGGTTTGTATACTGAAGCTTTCTTT. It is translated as CASSPGQGLYTEAFF.